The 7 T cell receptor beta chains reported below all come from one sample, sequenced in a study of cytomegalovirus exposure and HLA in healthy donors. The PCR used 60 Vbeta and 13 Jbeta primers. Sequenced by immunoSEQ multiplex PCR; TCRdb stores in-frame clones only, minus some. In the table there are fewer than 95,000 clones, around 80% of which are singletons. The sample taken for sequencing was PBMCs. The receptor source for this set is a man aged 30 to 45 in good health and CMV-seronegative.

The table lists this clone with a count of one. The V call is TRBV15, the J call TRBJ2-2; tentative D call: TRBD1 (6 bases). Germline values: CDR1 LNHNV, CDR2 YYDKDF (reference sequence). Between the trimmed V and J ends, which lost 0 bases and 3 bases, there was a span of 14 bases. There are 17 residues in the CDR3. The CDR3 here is CATSRDLPSGDTGELFF. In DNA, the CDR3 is TGTGCCACCAGCAGAGATCTCCCCTCAGGGGACACCGGGGAGCTGTTTTTT.

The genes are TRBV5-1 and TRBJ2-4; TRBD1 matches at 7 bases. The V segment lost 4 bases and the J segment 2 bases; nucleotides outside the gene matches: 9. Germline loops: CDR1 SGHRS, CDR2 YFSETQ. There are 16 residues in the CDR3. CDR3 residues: CASSLEGGQSKNIQYF. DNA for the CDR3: TGCGCCAGCAGCCTCGAAGGGGGACAGTCCAAAAACATTCAGTACTTC.

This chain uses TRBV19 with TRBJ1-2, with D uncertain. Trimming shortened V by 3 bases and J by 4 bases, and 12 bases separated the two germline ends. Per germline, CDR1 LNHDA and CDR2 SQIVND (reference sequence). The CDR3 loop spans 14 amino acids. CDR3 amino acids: CASSIKQVTYGYTF. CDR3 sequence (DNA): TGTGCCAGTAGTATTAAGCAGGTGACCTATGGCTACACCTTC.

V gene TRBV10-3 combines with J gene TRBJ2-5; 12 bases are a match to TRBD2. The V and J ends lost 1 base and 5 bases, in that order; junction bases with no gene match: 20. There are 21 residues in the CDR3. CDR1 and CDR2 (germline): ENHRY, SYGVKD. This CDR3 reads CAISELGEPSGRADVRETQYF. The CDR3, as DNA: TGTGCCATCAGTGAGTTAGGAGAGCCTAGCGGGAGGGCCGACGTGAGGGAGACCCAGTACTTC.

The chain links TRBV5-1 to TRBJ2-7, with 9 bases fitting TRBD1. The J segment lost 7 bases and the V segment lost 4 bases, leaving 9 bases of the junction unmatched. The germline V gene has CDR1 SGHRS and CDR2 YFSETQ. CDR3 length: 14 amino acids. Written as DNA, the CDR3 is TGCGCCAGCAGCCCACAGGGGGCTCCGGGGGAGCAGTACTTC. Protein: CASSPQGAPGEQYF.

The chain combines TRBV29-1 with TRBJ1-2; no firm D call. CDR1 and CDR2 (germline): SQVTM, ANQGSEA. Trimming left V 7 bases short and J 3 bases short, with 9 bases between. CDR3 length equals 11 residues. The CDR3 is CSADGYYGYTF. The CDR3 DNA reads TGCAGCGCCGACGGGTACTATGGCTACACCTTC.

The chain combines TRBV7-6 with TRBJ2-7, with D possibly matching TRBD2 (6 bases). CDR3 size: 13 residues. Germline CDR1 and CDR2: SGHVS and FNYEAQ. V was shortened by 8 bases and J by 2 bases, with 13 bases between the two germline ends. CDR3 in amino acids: CASGGLGAYEQYF. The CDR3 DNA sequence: TGTGCCAGCGGGGGACTGGGCGCCTACGAGCAGTACTTC.